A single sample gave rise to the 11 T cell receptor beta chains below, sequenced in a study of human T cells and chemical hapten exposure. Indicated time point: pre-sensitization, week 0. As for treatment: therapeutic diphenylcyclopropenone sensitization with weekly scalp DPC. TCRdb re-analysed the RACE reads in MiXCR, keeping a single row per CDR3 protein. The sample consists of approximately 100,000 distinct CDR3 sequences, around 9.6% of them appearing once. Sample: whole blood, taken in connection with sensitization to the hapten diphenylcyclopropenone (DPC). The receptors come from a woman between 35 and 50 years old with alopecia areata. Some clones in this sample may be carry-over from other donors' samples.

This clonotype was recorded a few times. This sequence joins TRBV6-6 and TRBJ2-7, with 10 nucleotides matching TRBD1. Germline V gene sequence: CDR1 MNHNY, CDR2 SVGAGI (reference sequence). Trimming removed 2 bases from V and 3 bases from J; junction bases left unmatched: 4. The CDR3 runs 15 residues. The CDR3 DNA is TGTGCCAGCAGTTACGGGACAGGGGCGCTCTACGAGCAGTACTTC. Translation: CASSYGTGALYEQYF.

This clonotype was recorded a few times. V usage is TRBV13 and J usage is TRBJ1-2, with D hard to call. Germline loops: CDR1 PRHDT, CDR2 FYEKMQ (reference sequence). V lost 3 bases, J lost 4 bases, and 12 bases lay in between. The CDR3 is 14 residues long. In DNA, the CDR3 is TGTGCCAGCAGCTTCCTTGAAGGAGGCTATGGCTACACCTTC. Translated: CASSFLEGGYGYTF.

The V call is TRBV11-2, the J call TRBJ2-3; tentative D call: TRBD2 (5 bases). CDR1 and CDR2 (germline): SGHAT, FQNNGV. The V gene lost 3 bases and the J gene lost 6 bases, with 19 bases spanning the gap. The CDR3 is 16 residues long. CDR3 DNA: TGTGCCAGCAGCTTGGACGGACTCTCAGCGGCTGATACGCAGTATTTT. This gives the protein CASSLDGLSAADTQYF.

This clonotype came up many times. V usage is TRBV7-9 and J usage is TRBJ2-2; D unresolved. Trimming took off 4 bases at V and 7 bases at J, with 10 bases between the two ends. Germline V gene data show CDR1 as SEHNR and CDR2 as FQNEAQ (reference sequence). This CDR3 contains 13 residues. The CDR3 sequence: CASSSYTHGELFF. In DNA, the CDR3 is TGTGCCAGCAGCTCATACACCCACGGGGAGCTGTTTTTT.

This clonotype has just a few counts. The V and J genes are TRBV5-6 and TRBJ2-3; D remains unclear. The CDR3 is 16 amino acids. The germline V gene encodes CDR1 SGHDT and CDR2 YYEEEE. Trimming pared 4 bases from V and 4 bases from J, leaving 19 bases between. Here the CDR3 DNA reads TGTGCCAGCAGCACGCGGAGTGGGTCCTCGGCAGATACGCAGTATTTT. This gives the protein CASSTRSGSSADTQYF.

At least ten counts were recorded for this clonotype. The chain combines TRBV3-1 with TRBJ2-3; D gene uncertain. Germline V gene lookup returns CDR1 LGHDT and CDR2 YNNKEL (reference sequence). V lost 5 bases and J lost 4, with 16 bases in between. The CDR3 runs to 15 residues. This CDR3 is CASSTRYPTADTQYF. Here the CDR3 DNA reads TGTGCCAGCAGCACGCGGTACCCGACGGCAGATACGCAGTATTTT.

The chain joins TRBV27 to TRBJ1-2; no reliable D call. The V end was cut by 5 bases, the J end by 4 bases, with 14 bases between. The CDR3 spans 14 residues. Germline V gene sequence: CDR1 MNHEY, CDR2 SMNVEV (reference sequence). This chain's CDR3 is CASSPRFPPYGYTF. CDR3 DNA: TGTGCCAGCAGTCCCAGGTTCCCGCCCTATGGCTACACCTTC.

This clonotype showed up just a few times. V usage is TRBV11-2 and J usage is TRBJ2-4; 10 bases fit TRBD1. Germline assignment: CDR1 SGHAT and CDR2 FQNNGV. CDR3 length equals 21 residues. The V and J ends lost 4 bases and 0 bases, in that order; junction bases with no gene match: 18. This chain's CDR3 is CASSSLYGTGEVHLAKNIQYF. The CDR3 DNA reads TGTGCCAGCAGCTCGCTATACGGGACAGGGGAGGTCCACCTAGCCAAAAACATTCAGTACTTC.

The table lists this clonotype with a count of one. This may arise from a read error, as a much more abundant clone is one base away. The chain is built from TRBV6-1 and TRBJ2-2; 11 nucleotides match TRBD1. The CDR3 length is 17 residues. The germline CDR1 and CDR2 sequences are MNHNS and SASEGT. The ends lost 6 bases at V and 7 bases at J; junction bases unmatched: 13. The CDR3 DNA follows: TGTGCCAGCAGCCGACTGCAGGGACAGGGGGACATCGGGGAGCTGTTTTTT. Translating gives CASSRLQGQGDIGELFF.

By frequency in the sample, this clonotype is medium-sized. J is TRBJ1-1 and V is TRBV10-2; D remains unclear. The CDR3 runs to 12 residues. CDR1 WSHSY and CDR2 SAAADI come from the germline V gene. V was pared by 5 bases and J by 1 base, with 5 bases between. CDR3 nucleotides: TGCGCCAGCAGTCCAGAGAACACTGAAGCTTTCTTT. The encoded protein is CASSPENTEAFF.

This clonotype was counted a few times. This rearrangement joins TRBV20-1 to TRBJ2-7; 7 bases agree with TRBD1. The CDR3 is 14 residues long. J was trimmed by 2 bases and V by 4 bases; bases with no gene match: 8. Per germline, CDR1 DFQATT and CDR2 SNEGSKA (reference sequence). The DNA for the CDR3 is TGCAGTGCTATCACGACAGGGACGCCCTACGAGCAGTACTTC. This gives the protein CSAITTGTPYEQYF.